This paragraph covers one T cell receptor beta chain sequence. The data were obtained in a study of blood T cell repertoires in COVID-19. Study in general: COVID-19 samples, acute and convalescent, were from the United States, Italy and Spain. Sources were T cells, B-cell-depleted T cells, or PBMCs; the material itself was cDNA or gDNA.

Patients at the Seattle site were enrolled during active infection and followed longitudinally. In the original processing: How many nucleated cells were present was estimated from reference gene primer amplification. Method: immunoSEQ multiplex PCR; TCRdb's copy keeps in-frame clones and lacks some. V and J calls and clone size follow that table, whereas D and trimming were derived from the DNA. The sample shows a few hundred thousand clones, 85% to 90% of them seen only once. The TCR sequence derives from a woman aged 45-60 years with COVID-19, enrolled during active disease. Material: peripheral blood.

The CDR3 DNA sequence: TGTGCTAGTGGTTTGGTACGCGAAACTAGCGGGAGGCGCACTGAAGAGACCCAGTACTTC. Translation: CASGLVRETSGRRTEETQYF. The chain carries TRBV12-5 and TRBJ2-5; 12 positions match TRBD2. This CDR3 spans 20 amino acids. Germline trimming cut 0 bases from V and 3 bases from J; bases unmatched to any gene: 14. The germline gives CDR1 LGHNT, CDR2 FRNRAP.